The clone carrying this T cell receptor (beta chain) was detected once. The target antigen is unknown. The record originates from a study of blood T cells in healthy people across ages. All donors came from Russia, were Caucasian and healthy, and spanned ages roughly 6 to 95. The second PCR ran roughly 6 to 11 cycles with a sample-barcoded 5' primer and J-beta primers. Each cDNA molecule carried a tag from a template-switch adaptor that contained 12 random nucleotides. TCRdb recomputed calls from the 5' RACE reads with MiXCR, one row per CDR3 protein. Of approximately 810,000 distinct CDR3 sequences in the sample, 35% to 40% were seen once. Between the trimmed V and J ends, which lost 8 bases and 0 bases, there was a span of 8 bases. The CDR3 is 12 amino acids. The study, taken as a whole, reports: Age brought a roughly linear fall in TCR beta diversity measured per million T cells. The authors considered diversity estimates from one million T cells to be underestimates.

The chain recombines TRBV12-3 or TRBV12-4 with TRBJ2-7; no firm D call. This sequence originates from a man aged 18 to 30 in good health. Sequencing was carried out using blood. CDR3 DNA sequence: TGTGCCAGCGTCAGGAGCTCCTACGAGCAGTACTTC. As protein: CASVRSSYEQYF.